This TCR beta chain was identified in a study of graft-versus-host responses after intestinal transplantation. Study information: Tacrolimus plus steroids were given to all recipients for roughly three years, preceded by anti-thymocyte globulin induction. Study-wide results and limits: GvH clones occurred in recipient marrow; some first appeared in ileum or blood. Within the allografts of patients who had graft-donor T cell macrochimerism, graft-versus-host to host-versus-graft clonal ratios were high.

Sequencing was performed with immunoSEQ multiplex PCR; in TCRdb, only in-frame clones are kept and a portion is missing. The profile shows some 140,000 clones, 92% of them singletons. In regard to this clone: What it recognizes is unknown. Other DNA sequences within the sample encode an identical CDR3.

Specimen: unstimulated CD4+ T cells sorted from spleen or lymph node cells, collected before intestinal transplant. This sequence originates from a human donor who received an intestinal transplant.

The CDR3 nucleotides are TGTGCCAGCAGTTTACTTGGTGAGCAGTTCTTC. This sequence encodes CASSLLGEQFF. The V and J genes are TRBV7-9 and TRBJ2-1; D remains ambiguous. V was clipped by 6 bases and J by 9 bases, with 9 bases between them. This CDR3 has 11 residues. The germline CDR1 and CDR2 sequences are SEHNR and FQNEAQ (reference sequence).